A single sample is the source of the 10 T cell receptor beta chains below, sequenced in a study of blood T cell repertoires in COVID-19. Only in-frame clones appear in the TCRdb table, and some are missing; sequencing was by immunoSEQ multiplex PCR. The sample carries more than 20,000 clones, roughly 80% recorded once. Source material: peripheral blood. These receptors came from a man in his fifties with active or convalescent COVID-19.

This sequence joins TRBV12-3 or TRBV12-4 and TRBJ2-7; no clear D gene. The CDR3 runs to 13 residues. The V end lost 9 bases, the J end lost 2 bases, and 14 bases lay between the germline ends. The CDR3 spells CASQRDFPYEQYF. The CDR3 coding sequence is TGTGCCAGTCAAAGAGATTTCCCCTACGAGCAGTACTTC.

The J gene is TRBJ2-3, the V gene TRBV5-1, with D possibly being TRBD2 (5 bases). The CDR3 covers 17 residues. Trimming took 4 bases from V and 5 from J, leaving 23 bases between them. Germline lookup yields CDR1 SGHRS and CDR2 YFSETQ. In DNA, the CDR3 is TGCGCCAGCAGCGCGAACAATTTTTCGACTAAGGGAGATACGCAGTATTTT. Its translation is CASSANNFSTKGDTQYF.

This clone was picked up one time. V and J are TRBV7-2 and TRBJ2-7; 7 bases line up with TRBD1. Germline-derived CDR1 and CDR2 are SGHTA and FQGNSA. The CDR3 contains 15 residues. The V and J ends lost 6 bases and 3 bases, in that order; junction bases with no gene match: 11. The DNA for the CDR3 is TGTGCCAGCAGGAGATCGGACAGGCGCCACTACGAGCAGTACTTC. Amino acids: CASRRSDRRHYEQYF.

The chain carries TRBV18 and TRBJ1-2; 9 bases line up with TRBD1. The CDR3 consists of 15 residues. Germline-derived CDR1 and CDR2 are KGHSH and LQKENI. Trimming removed 3 bases from V and 5 bases from J; junction bases left unmatched: 7. The CDR3 DNA sequence: TGTGCCAGCTCACCCGGACAGGGGATAGCGTATGGCTACACCTTC. It specifies CASSPGQGIAYGYTF.

The V and J genes are TRBV2 and TRBJ2-5; D is unresolved. Trimming pared 8 bases from V and 5 bases from J, leaving 15 bases between. Germline V gene data show CDR1 as SNHLY and CDR2 as FYNNEI. The CDR3 runs to 13 residues. In DNA form, the CDR3 reads TGTGCCAGCGCGGTTAGCTTTGATGAGACCCAGTACTTC. Protein: CASAVSFDETQYF. The whole variable domain, remainder taken from reference TRBV2 and TRBJ2-5, is EPEVTQTPSHQVTQMGQEVILRCVPISNHLYFYWYRQILGQKVEFLVSFYNNEISEKSEIFDDQFSVERPDGSNFTLKIRSTKLEDSAMYFCASAVSFDETQYFGPGTRLLVL.

The table lists this clone with a few counts. This chain joins TRBV7-3 and TRBJ2-3; D gene unclear. The CDR3 consists of 13 residues. Germline-derived CDR1 and CDR2 are SGHTA and FQGTGA. Trimming removed 2 bases from V and 4 bases from J, with 7 bases in between. CDR3 amino acids: CASSLHGSDTQYF. The CDR3 nucleotides are TGTGCCAGCAGCTTACACGGTTCAGATACGCAGTATTTT. The entire variable domain, with the rest obtained from reference TRBV7-3 and TRBJ2-3, is as follows: GAGVSQTPSNKVTEKGKYVELRCDPISGHTALYWYRQSLGQGPEFLIYFQGTGAADDSGLPNDRFFAVRPEGSVSTLKIQRTERGDSAVYLCASSLHGSDTQYFGPGTRLTVL.

V gene TRBV2 combines with J gene TRBJ2-1; D is undetermined. V lost 4 bases, J lost 6 bases, and 7 bases lay in between. The CDR3 is 12 residues long. The V gene's germline CDR1 is SNHLY and CDR2 FYNNEI. CDR3 DNA sequence: TGTGCCAGCAGTGCGATGCGCAATGAGCAGTTCTTC. This encodes CASSAMRNEQFF. The full variable domain, its missing parts supplied by reference TRBV2 and TRBJ2-1, is EPEVTQTPSHQVTQMGQEVILRCVPISNHLYFYWYRQILGQKVEFLVSFYNNEISEKSEIFDDQFSVERPDGSNFTLKIRSTKLEDSAMYFCASSAMRNEQFFGPGTRLTVL.

This clone was seen more than once but under ten times. The gene calls are TRBV18 and TRBJ1-1; possibly TRBD1 for D (5 bases). CDR1 and CDR2 (germline): KGHSH, LQKENI. CDR3 length: 17 residues. The V end lost 5 bases, the J end lost 8 bases, and 27 bases lay between the germline ends. The CDR3 here is CASSSNPPGGGTIEAFF. The CDR3 coding sequence is TGTGCCAGCTCATCCAATCCCCCTGGTGGGGGGACCATCGAAGCTTTCTTT.

This chain connects TRBV5-4 to TRBJ2-5; TRBD1 might be the D (7 bases). Between the trimmed V and J ends, which lost 3 bases and 2 bases, there was a span of 11 bases. The CDR3 loop spans 14 amino acids. Germline values: CDR1 SGHNT, CDR2 YYREEE (reference sequence). This CDR3 reads CASSSGGRQETQYF. The CDR3 DNA sequence: TGTGCCAGCAGCTCAGGGGGGAGGCAAGAGACCCAGTACTTC.

The V gene is TRBV6-5, the J gene TRBJ2-5; 7 bases agree with TRBD2. Trimming took 8 bases from V and 3 from J; bases not matched to a gene: 3. Germline CDR1 and CDR2: MNHEY and SVGAGI. This CDR3 comprises 12 residues. CDR3 nucleotide sequence: TGTGCCAGCGCCGGGACTAAAGAGACCCAGTACTTC. It specifies CASAGTKETQYF.